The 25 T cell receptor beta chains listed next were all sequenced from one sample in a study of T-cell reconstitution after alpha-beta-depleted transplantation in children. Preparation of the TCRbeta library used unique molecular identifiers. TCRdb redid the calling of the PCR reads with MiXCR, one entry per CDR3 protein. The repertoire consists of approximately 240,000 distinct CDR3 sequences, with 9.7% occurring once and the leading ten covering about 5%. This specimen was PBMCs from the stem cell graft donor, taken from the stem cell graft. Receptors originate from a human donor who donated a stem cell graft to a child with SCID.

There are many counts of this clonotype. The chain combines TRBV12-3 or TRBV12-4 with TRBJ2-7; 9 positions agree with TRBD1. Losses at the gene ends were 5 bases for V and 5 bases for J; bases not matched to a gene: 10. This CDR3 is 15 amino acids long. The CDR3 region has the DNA TGTGCCAGCAGTCCCCTGGGACAGGGAATCCACGAGCAGTACTTC. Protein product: CASSPLGQGIHEQYF.

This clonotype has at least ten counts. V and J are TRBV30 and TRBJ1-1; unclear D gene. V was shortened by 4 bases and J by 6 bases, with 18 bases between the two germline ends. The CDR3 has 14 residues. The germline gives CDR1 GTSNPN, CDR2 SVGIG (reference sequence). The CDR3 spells CAWKKRRIAPEAFF. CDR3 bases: TGTGCCTGGAAGAAGAGGCGGATAGCCCCTGAAGCTTTCTTT.

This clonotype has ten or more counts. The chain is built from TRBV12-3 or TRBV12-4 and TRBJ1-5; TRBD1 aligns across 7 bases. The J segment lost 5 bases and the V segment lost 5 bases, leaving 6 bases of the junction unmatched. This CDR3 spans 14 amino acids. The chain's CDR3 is CASSPIQGYQPQHF. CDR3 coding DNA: TGTGCCAGCAGTCCGATACAGGGGTATCAGCCCCAGCATTTT.

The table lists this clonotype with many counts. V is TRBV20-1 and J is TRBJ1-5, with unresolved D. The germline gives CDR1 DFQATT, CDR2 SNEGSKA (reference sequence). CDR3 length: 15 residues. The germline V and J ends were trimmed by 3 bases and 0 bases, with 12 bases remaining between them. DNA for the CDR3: TGCAGTGCTAGTTTTGGGAGTTATAGCAATCAGCCCCAGCATTTT. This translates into CSASFGSYSNQPQHF.

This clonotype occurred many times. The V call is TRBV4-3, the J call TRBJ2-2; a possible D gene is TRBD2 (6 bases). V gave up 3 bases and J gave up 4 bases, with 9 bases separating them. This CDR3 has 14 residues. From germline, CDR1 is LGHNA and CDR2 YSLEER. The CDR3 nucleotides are TGCGCCAGCAGCCAGGGGACTGCCACCGGGGAGCTGTTTTTT. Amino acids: CASSQGTATGELFF.

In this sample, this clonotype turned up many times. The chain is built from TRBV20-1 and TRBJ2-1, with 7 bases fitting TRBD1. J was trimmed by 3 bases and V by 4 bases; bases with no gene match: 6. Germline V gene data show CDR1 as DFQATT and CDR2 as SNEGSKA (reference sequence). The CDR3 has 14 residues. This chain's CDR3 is CSATMTGYYNEQFF. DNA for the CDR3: TGCAGTGCTACGATGACAGGGTACTACAATGAGCAGTTCTTC.

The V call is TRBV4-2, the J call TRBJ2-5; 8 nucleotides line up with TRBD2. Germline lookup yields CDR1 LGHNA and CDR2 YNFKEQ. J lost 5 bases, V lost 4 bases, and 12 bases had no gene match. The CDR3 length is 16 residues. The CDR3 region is CASSRQPGLAGETQYF. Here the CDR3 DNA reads TGTGCCAGCAGCCGGCAACCTGGACTAGCAGGGGAGACCCAGTACTTC.

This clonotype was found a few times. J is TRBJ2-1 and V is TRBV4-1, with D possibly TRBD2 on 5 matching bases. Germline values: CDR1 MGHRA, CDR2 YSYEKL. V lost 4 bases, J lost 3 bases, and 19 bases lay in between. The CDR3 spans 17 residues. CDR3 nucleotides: TGCGCCAGCAGCCGTCTCACGGGGTCCCAATTCTACAATGAGCAGTTCTTC. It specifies CASSRLTGSQFYNEQFF.

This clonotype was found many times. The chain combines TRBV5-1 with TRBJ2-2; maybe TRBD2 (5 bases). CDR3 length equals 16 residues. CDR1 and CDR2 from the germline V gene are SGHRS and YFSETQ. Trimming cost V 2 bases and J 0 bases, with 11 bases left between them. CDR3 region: CASSFGLPTNTGELFF. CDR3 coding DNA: TGCGCCAGCAGCTTCGGACTGCCAACGAACACCGGGGAGCTGTTTTTT. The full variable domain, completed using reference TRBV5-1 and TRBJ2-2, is KAGVTQTPRYLIKTRGQQVTLSCSPISGHRSVSWYQQTPGQGLQFLFEYFSETQRNKGNFPGRFSGRQFSNSRSEMNVSTLELGDSALYLCASSFGLPTNTGELFFGEGSRLTVL.

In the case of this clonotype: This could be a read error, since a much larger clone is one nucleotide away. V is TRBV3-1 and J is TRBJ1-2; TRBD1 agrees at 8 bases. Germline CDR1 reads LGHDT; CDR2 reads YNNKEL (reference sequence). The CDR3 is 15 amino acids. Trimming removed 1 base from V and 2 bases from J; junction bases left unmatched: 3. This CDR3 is CASSQGGQVNYGYTF. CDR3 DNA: TGTGCCAGCAGCCAAGGGGGACAGGTGAACTATGGCTACACCTTC.

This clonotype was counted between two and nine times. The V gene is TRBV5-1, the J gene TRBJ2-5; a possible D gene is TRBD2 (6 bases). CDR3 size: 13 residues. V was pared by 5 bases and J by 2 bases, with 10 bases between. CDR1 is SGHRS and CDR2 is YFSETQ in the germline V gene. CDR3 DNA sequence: TGCGCCAGCAGACCGGGACTGCAAGAGACCCAGTACTTC. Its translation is CASRPGLQETQYF.

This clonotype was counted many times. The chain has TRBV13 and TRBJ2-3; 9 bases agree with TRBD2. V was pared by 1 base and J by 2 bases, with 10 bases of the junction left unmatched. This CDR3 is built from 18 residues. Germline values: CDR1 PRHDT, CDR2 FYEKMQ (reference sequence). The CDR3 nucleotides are TGTGCCAGCAGCTTAGAACGACGCCTAGCGGGGAACACAGATACGCAGTATTTT. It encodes CASSLERRLAGNTDTQYF.

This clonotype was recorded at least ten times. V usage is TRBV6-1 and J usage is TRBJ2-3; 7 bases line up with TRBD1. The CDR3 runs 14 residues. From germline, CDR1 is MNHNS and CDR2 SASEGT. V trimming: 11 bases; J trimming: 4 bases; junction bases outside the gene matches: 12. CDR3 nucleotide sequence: TGTGCCGGTGGGACAGAATCCGATGCAGATACGCAGTATTTT. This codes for CAGGTESDADTQYF.

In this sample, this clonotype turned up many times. The CDR3 reads CASSPPPVDSEGTDTQYF. The CDR3 DNA sequence: TGCGCCAGCAGCCCGCCCCCGGTTGATAGCGAGGGCACAGATACGCAGTATTTT. The chain combines TRBV5-1 with TRBJ2-3; weak D call: TRBD2 (5 bases). CDR3 size: 18 residues. Trimming pared 4 bases from V and 1 base from J, leaving 22 bases between. Germline-derived CDR1 and CDR2 are SGHRS and YFSETQ. Filled out from reference TRBV5-1 and TRBJ2-3, the complete variable domain reads KAGVTQTPRYLIKTRGQQVTLSCSPISGHRSVSWYQQTPGQGLQFLFEYFSETQRNKGNFPGRFSGRQFSNSRSEMNVSTLELGDSALYLCASSPPPVDSEGTDTQYFGPGTRLTVL.

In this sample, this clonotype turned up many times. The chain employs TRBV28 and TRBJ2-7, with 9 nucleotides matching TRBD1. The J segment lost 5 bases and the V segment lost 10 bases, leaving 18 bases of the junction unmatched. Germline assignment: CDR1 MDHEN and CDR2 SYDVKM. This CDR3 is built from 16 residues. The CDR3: CATRTGALILPDEQYF. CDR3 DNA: TGTGCCACCAGGACAGGGGCCCTCATACTTCCCGACGAGCAGTACTTC.

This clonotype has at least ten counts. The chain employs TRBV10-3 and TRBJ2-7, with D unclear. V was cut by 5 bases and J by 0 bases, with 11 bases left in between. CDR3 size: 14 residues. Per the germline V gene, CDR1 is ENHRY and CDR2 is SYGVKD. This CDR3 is CAISQTGYSYEQYF. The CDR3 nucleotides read TGTGCCATCAGTCAGACTGGGTACTCCTACGAGCAGTACTTC.

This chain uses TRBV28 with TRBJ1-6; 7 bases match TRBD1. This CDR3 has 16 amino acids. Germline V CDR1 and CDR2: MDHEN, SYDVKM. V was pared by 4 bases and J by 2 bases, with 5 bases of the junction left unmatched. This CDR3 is CASSSQGLTYNSPLHF. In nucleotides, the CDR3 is TGTGCCAGCAGTTCACAGGGGTTGACCTATAATTCACCCCTCCACTTT.

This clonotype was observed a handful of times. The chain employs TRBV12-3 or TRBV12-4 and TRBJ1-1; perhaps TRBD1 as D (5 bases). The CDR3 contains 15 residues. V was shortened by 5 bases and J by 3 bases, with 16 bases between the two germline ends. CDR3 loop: CASSAKRTLDTEAFF. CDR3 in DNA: TGTGCCAGCAGTGCCAAGCGGACACTCGACACTGAAGCTTTCTTT.

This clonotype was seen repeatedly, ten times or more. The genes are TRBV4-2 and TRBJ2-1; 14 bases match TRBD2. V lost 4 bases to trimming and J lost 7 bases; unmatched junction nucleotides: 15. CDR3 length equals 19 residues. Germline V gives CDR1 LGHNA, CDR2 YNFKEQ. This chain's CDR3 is CASSPTGLAGVLVGNEQFF. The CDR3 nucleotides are TGTGCCAGCAGCCCGACGGGACTAGCGGGGGTCTTGGTTGGAAATGAGCAGTTCTTC.

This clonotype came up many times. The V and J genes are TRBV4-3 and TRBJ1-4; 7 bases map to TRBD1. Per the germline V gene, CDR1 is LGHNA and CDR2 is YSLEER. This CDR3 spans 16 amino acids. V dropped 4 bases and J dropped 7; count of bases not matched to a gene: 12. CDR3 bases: TGCGCCAGCAGCCGAAACAGGGGCTGGGGAGGTGAAAAACTGTTTTTT. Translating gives CASSRNRGWGGEKLFF.

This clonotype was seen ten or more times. The CDR3 reads CASNTGNEKLFF. CDR3 coding DNA: TGTGCCAGCAACACGGGGAATGAAAAACTGTTTTTT. The V call is TRBV28, the J call TRBJ1-4; D remains unclear. The CDR3 runs 12 residues. The V and J ends lost 7 bases and 5 bases respectively, with 8 bases between them. The V gene's germline CDR1 is MDHEN and CDR2 SYDVKM. The full variable domain, with the rest looked up from reference TRBV28 and TRBJ1-4, is DVKVTQSSRYLVKRTGEKVFLECVQDMDHENMFWYRQDPGLGLRLIYFSYDVKMKEKGDIPEGYSVSREKKERFSLILESASTNQTSMYLCASNTGNEKLFFGSGTQLSVL.

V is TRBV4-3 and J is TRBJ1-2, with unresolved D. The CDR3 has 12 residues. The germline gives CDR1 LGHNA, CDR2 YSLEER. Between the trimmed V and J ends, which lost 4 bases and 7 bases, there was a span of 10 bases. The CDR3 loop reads CASSRSGRGYTF. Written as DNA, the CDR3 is TGCGCCAGCAGCCGCTCGGGCCGTGGCTACACCTTC.

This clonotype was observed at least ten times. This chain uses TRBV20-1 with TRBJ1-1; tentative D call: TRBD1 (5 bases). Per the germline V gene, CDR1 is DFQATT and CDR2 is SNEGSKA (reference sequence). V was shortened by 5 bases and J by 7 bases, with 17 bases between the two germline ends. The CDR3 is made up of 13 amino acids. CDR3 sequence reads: CSARDSKGFEAFF. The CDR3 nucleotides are TGCAGTGCTCGGGACTCTAAGGGGTTTGAAGCTTTCTTT.

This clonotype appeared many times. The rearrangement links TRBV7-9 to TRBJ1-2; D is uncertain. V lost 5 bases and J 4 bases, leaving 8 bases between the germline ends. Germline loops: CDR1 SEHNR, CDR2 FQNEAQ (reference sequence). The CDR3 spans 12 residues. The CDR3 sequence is CASSREVYGYTF. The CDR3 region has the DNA TGTGCCAGCAGCCGGGAGGTCTATGGCTACACCTTC.

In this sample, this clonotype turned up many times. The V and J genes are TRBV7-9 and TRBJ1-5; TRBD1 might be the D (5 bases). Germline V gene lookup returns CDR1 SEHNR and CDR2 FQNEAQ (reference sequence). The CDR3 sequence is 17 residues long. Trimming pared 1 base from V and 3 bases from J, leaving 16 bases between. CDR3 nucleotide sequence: TGTGCCAGCAGCTTAGGGACTGTCGGGGGAATCAATCAGCCCCAGCATTTT. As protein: CASSLGTVGGINQPQHF.